This T cell receptor beta chain was found in a study of cytomegalovirus exposure and HLA in healthy donors. The PCR used 60 Vbeta and 13 Jbeta primers. Sequenced by immunoSEQ multiplex PCR; TCRdb stores in-frame clones only, minus some. The sample has fewer than 150,000 clones, around 74% seen once. The sample consisted of PBMCs. This TCR was sampled from a woman aged 45 to 65 in good health and CMV-seropositive.

CDR3 residues: CASSRDRGSEGGYTF. The CDR3 nucleotides are TGTGCCAGTAGTCGGGACAGGGGATCAGAAGGCGGCTACACCTTC. The V gene is TRBV19, the J gene TRBJ1-2, with 10 bases matching TRBD1. Per germline, CDR1 LNHDA and CDR2 SQIVND (reference sequence). With 5 bases clipped from V and 8 bases from J, the junction kept 11 bases outside the gene matches. The CDR3 totals 15 residues.